This TCR beta chain was observed in a study of blood T cell repertoires in COVID-19. The overall study: T cells, B-cell-depleted T cells, or PBMCs supplied cDNA or gDNA.

Clones were read by immunoSEQ multiplex PCR, and TCRdb kept only the in-frame ones, dropping some. The sample consists of a few hundred thousand clones, 75% to 90% of them appearing once. CDR1 is SGHVS, CDR2 FQNEAQ, per germline. Trimming took 5 bases from V and 4 from J, leaving 12 bases between them. The CDR3 sequence is 13 residues long. Participants spanned ages about 18 to 90 years and resided in about 24 US areas. This sequence originates from a man aged 25-40 years who had recovered from COVID-19. The sample taken for sequencing was PBMCs or T cells enriched from blood (not recorded which). The chain has TRBV7-8 and TRBJ2-7; maybe TRBD2 (5 bases). The CDR3 region is CASSTRPFYEQYF. The CDR3 DNA follows: TGTGCCAGCAGCACTAGACCGTTTTACGAGCAGTACTTC.